A selection of T cell receptor beta chains follows, all from one sample in a study of persistence of HIV-infected CD4 T cells. The data were produced by immunoSEQ multiplex PCR, yet TCRdb's version contains in-frame clones alone and is incomplete. The top ten hold 5% to 7% of the sample, which has 30,000 to 45,000 clones, about 83% seen once. No antigens are known for them. The specimen was cultured CD4+ T cells from PBMCs, collected from a patient who received antiretroviral therapy. These receptor sequences come from an adult with HIV. The donor label of this sample is uncertain. The CDR3 runs from the conserved cysteine through the conserved F or W. Each record gives: J gene, V gene, CDR3 protein.

>TRBJ1-2|TRBV19
CASSIGIDYGYTF
>TRBJ2-3|TRBV7-9
CASRRGQTTDTQYF
>TRBJ1-2|TRBV12-3/TRBV12-4
CASSFHGYTF
>TRBJ2-3|TRBV2
CASSRSPDTQYF
>TRBJ2-2|TRBV6-4
CASRTGANTGELFF
>TRBJ2-4|TRBV5-3
CARTQPHLGGKNIQYF
>TRBJ2-4|TRBV28
CASSRTGVRGTNIQYF
>TRBJ2-3|TRBV7-3
CASSLTGGVDTQYF
>TRBJ1-2|TRBV10-3
CAIRISGAYGYTF
>TRBJ2-1|TRBV6-1
CASSENKGINEQFF
>TRBJ1-3|TRBV6-5
CASRQSSGNTIYF
>TRBJ2-2|TRBV5-4
CASSLEGAGRTGELFF
>TRBJ1-1|TRBV7-9
CASSIDGGMNTEAFF
>TRBJ2-2|TRBV19
CASRDDRAGELFF
>TRBJ1-2|TRBV6-5
CASSYDEDRGFYGYTF
>TRBJ2-2|TRBV5-1
CASSWTGTGGDWAGELFF
>TRBJ2-3|TRBV7-2
CASSLFPRTTSTDTQYF
>TRBJ2-3|TRBV2
CANQRLAGTDTQYF
>TRBJ2-7|TRBV6-2/TRBV6-3
CASSFYRVSYEQYF
>TRBJ2-1|TRBV7-9
CASSLGTSGAYNEQFF
>TRBJ2-7|TRBV5-4
CASSPQTGTDEQYF
>TRBJ1-5|TRBV15
CATSRLLLRPLNQPQHF
>TRBJ2-7|TRBV18
CASSPGQGIHEQYF
>TRBJ1-1|TRBV20-1
CSARDQRVAFF
>TRBJ2-7|TRBV6-5
CASSLGTVNYEQYF
>TRBJ2-7|TRBV10-1
CASSDQENSYEQYF
>TRBJ2-3|TRBV29-1
CSLWTGYTDTQYF
>TRBJ1-1|TRBV11-1
CASSRTLGDSAFF
>TRBJ1-1|TRBV6-5
CASSHRATEAFF
>TRBJ1-3|TRBV9
CASSDPRGQVLSGNTIYF